The rows below give T cell receptor beta chains drawn from one sample of a study of T cells in Graves' hyperthyroidism and ophthalmopathy. One entry per CDR3 protein results from TCRdb running MiXCR on the multiplex PCR reads. Of hundreds of thousands of distinct CDR3 sequences listed, more than 14% are singletons. Material: blood. These receptor sequences come from a woman in her fifties or sixties with Graves' ophthalmopathy. Each CDR3 is given with its conserved first and last residue. A D gene is named only where the DNA matches it firmly. Clone size is shown for a subset of rows, as once, few, many or a class of expanded clone.

clone size	V gene	J gene	D gene	CDR3 DNA	CDR3 protein
few	TRBV7-8	TRBJ1-5	NA	TGTGCCAGCAGCTTAGCGAGAAGTCAGCCCCAGCATTTT	CASSLARSQPQHF
NA	TRBV20-1	TRBJ2-7	NA	TGCAGTGCACTCTATTTTAGACAGATTTTATACGAGCAGTACTTC	CSALYFRQILYEQYF
many	TRBV24-1	TRBJ2-1	NA	TGTGCCACCAGCCCCCAAGTACCAAACAATGAGCAGTTCTTC	CATSPQVPNNEQFF
many	TRBV7-2	TRBJ1-6	NA	TGTGCCAGCAGCAGAGATTATAATTCACCCCTCCACTTT	CASSRDYNSPLHF
many	TRBV7-2	TRBJ2-1	TRBD2	TGTGCCAGCAGCTTAAGGACTAGCGGGGCCAGAGAGCAGTTCTTC	CASSLRTSGAREQFF
many	TRBV7-2	TRBJ1-1	NA	TGTGCCAGCAGCTTAATGAGGATGAACACTGAAGCTTTCTTT	CASSLMRMNTEAFF
many	TRBV5-8	TRBJ1-1	NA	TGTGCCAGCAGCCAACAGGGAGATAACACTGAAGCTTTCTTT	CASSQQGDNTEAFF
many	TRBV5-8	TRBJ1-5	NA	TGTGCCAGCAGCTTGGCTTTGGGGAGCGGTCAGCCCCAGCATTTT	CASSLALGSGQPQHF
NA	TRBV28	TRBJ2-2	NA	TGTGCCAGCAGATTATCACCGAGGAGGATAAACACCGGGGAGCTGTTTTTT	CASRLSPRRINTGELFF
NA	TRBV6-2/TRBV6-3	TRBJ2-7	NA	TGTGCCAGCAGTGCACGACCAGCGGAGCACTACGAGCAGTACTTC	CASSARPAEHYEQYF
NA	TRBV19	TRBJ1-1	NA	TGTGCCAGTAGCGCGGTTTCTCGTTGGGGGGTTATGAACACTGAAGCTTTCTTT	CASSAVSRWGVMNTEAFF